This T cell receptor beta chain was found in a study of cytomegalovirus exposure and HLA in healthy donors. Study-wide findings and caveats: The study reported that TCR beta sequences accurately predicted HLA-A and HLA-B alleles in most subjects.

This clone has ten or more counts. Antigen unknown. Unmatched junction bases numbered 5, after V lost 1 base and J lost 7 bases. Germline values: CDR1 SGHTA, CDR2 FQGTGA. The CDR3 totals 16 residues. This PCR relied on a set of 60 Vbeta primers and 13 Jbeta primers. The protocol was immunoSEQ multiplex PCR, while the TCRdb copy is restricted to in-frame clones and leaves out a portion. Found here are approximately 160,000 clones, roughly 82% of them singletons; the top ten hold approximately 1.8%. Sequences were obtained from PBMCs. The receptor comes from a woman in her 30s in good health and CMV-seronegative. The chain recombines TRBV7-3 with TRBJ2-1, with 12 bases that match TRBD2. This CDR3 is CASSLIASGGANEQFF. The CDR3 bases are TGTGCCAGCAGCTTAATCGCTAGCGGGGGGGCAAATGAGCAGTTCTTC.